This TCR beta chain was observed in a study of T-cell memory formation after mild COVID-19. This clonotype was observed a handful of times. From the 5' RACE reads, TCRdb called clonotypes with MiXCR, one entry per CDR3 protein. The table shows fewer than 350,000 distinct CDR3 sequences, with around 15% occurring only once. CDR1 is SGHTA and CDR2 is FQGNSA in the germline V gene. The CDR3 consists of 12 residues. V dropped 5 bases and J dropped 10 bases, with 14 bases sitting between them. The rearrangement joins TRBV7-2 to TRBJ2-5; weak D call: TRBD2 (6 bases). The sample was PBMCs or a T cell subset sorted from them (not recorded which). The sequence came from a young man who had mild COVID-19 (a few samples of this study predate the infection). Cell type and time point are not known. The DNA for the CDR3 is TGTGCCAGCAGCCTGGGACTGGAAGGCCAGTACTTC. Amino acids: CASSLGLEGQYF.